This entry is about one TCR beta chain. The antigen remains unidentified. With 5 bases removed from V and 0 bases from J, the gap between germline ends came to 11 bases. Germline CDR1 reads SGHNT; CDR2 reads YYREEE (reference sequence). The CDR3 runs to 14 residues. This specimen comes from a study of OX40 agonist ivuxolimab in advanced cancers. Study-wide results and limits: Within 6 weeks, CD4+ and CD8+ blood T cells expanded clonally at 0.1 to 3.0 mg/kg.

Here immunoSEQ multiplex PCR was the method, and the copy in TCRdb shows in-frame clones only, minus some. Of about 24,000 clones listed, 84% are singletons. This receptor was identified in an adult with an advanced solid tumor such as melanoma, head and neck, liver or kidney cancer. J is TRBJ2-5 and V is TRBV5-4; D possibly corresponds to TRBD2 (6 bases). Sequences were derived from CD4+ or CD8+ T cells sorted from blood, sampled in a trial of the OX40 agonist ivuxolimab. The CDR3 region is CASSVRDYQETQYF. The CDR3 nucleotides read TGTGCCAGCAGTGTCCGGGACTACCAAGAGACCCAGTACTTC. Filled out from reference TRBV5-4 and TRBJ2-5, the complete variable domain reads ETGVTQSPTHLIKTRGQQVTLRCSSQSGHNTVSWYQQALGQGPQFIFQYYREEENGRGNFPPRFSGLQFPNYSSELNVNALELDDSALYLCASSVRDYQETQYFGPGTRLLVL.